This entry features one TCR beta chain sequence. Its matching antigen is unknown. In the CD4+ fraction, cells were divided into CD45RA+ naive and CD45RA-negative memory subsets. The authors loaded about 200 ng DNA, about 30,000 T cell genomes, into sorted-subset replicate PCRs. The table came from immunoSEQ multiplex PCR; TCRdb's copy has only in-frame clones and leaves some out. The sample lists some 1,400,000 clones, approximately 96% occurring once. The sample originates from a study of shared clonotypes between healthy human individuals. Across the whole study: Contributing individuals were a couple of females and three males aged 18 to 49. Study-wide results and limits: Researchers found naive subsets generally carried larger estimated richness than memory subsets.

Sequencing was done on a sample of naive CD4+ T cells sorted from blood. Subset of the sample: CD45RA+ positively selected. This receptor was obtained from a man aged 25 to 40 in good health.

CDR3 region: CASRERQAPYEQYF. The CDR3 DNA reads TGTGCCAGTAGGGAAAGACAGGCGCCCTACGAGCAGTACTTC. V gene TRBV19 combines with J gene TRBJ2-7; TRBD1 might be the D (6 bases). The germline V gene has CDR1 LNHDA and CDR2 SQIVND (reference sequence). The CDR3 extends over 14 amino acids. V lost 6 bases and J lost 2, with 14 bases in between.